Listed here are 2 T cell receptor beta chains from one sample, sequenced in a study of blood T cell repertoires in COVID-19. Assay used: immunoSEQ multiplex PCR; TCRdb lists only in-frame clones, some missing. Of 300,000 or so clones listed, around 90% were seen once; the top ten hold roughly 2.9%. Sequencing was carried out using peripheral blood. All receptors come from a woman aged 25 to 45 with COVID-19, enrolled during active disease.

This clone has just a few counts. The chain joins TRBV10-2 to TRBJ2-3, with a weak D call TRBD1 (6 bases). The CDR3 has 14 amino acids. The germline V gene has CDR1 WSHSY and CDR2 SAAADI. V dropped 3 bases and J dropped 2 bases, with 9 bases sitting between them. CDR3 nucleotides: TGCGCCAGCAGTGAAACAGGGACCACAGATACGCAGTATTTT. Translated: CASSETGTTDTQYF.

This chain uses TRBV6-2 or TRBV6-3 with TRBJ1-1; TRBD1 agrees at 8 bases. The ends lost 0 bases at V and 5 bases at J; junction bases unmatched: 5. CDR1 is MNHEY, CDR2 SVGEGT, per germline. This CDR3 spans 15 amino acids. CDR3 nucleotide sequence: TGTGCCAGCAGTTACTCACACACAGGGGGGACTGAAGCTTTCTTT. This gives the protein CASSYSHTGGTEAFF.